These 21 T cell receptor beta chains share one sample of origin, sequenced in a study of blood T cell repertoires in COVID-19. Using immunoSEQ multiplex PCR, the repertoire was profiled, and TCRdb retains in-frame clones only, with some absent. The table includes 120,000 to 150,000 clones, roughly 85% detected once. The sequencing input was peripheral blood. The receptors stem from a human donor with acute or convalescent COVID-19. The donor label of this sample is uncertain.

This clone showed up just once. The CDR3 sequence is CATSRGEPRSTKTQYF. The CDR3 nucleotides read TGTGCCACCAGCAGAGGGGAGCCCCGTTCCACCAAGACCCAGTACTTC. The chain is built from TRBV15 and TRBJ2-5, with D tentatively TRBD2 (5 bases). V dropped 1 base and J dropped 6 bases, with 18 bases sitting between them. This CDR3 is built from 16 residues. Germline V lookup: CDR1 LNHNV, CDR2 YYDKDF (reference sequence). Drawing the rest from reference TRBV15 and TRBJ2-5, the complete variable domain is DAMVIQNPRYQVTQFGKPVTLSCSQTLNHNVMYWYQQKSSQAPKLLFHYYDKDFNNEADTPDNFQSRRPNTSFCFLDIRSPGLGDTAMYLCATSRGEPRSTKTQYFGPGTRLLVL.

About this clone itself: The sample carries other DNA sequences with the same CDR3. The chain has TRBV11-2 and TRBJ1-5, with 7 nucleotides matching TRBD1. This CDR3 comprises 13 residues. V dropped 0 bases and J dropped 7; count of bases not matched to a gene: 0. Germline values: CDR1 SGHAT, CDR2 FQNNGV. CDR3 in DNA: TGTGCCAGCAGCTTAGACAGGGGGCAGCCCCAGCATTTT. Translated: CASSLDRGQPQHF.

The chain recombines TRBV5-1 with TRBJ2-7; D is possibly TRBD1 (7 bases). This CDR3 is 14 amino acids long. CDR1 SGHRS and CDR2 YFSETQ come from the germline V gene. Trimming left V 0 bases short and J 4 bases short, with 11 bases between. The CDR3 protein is CASSLGQGGYEQYF. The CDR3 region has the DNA TGCGCCAGCAGCTTGGGACAGGGAGGATACGAGCAGTACTTC.

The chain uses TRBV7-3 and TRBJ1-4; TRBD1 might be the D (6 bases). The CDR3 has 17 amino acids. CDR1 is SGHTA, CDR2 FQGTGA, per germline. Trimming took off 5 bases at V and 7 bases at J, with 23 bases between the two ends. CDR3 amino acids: CASSLIPVQGGGEKLFF. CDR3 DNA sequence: TGTGCCAGCAGCCTGATACCGGTACAGGGTGGGGGTGAAAAACTGTTTTTT.

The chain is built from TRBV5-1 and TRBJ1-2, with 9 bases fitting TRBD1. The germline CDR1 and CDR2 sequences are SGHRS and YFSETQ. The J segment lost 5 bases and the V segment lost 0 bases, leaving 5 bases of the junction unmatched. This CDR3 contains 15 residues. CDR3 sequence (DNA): TGCGCCAGCAGCTTGGATGGACAGGGGCGGTATGGCTACACCTTC. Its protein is CASSLDGQGRYGYTF.

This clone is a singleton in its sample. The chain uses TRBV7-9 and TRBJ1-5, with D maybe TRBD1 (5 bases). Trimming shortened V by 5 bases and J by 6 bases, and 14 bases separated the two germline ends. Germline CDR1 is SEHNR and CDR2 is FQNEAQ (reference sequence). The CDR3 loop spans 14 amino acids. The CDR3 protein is CASSPNGAGQPQHF. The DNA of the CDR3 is TGTGCCAGCAGCCCGAATGGGGCAGGTCAGCCCCAGCATTTT.

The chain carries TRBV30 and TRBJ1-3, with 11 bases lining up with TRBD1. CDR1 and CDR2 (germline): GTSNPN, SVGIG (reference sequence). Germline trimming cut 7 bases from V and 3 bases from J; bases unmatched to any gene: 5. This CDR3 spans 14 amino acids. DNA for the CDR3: TGTGCCTACGGACAGGGGGCGCGTGGAAACACCATATATTTT. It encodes CAYGQGARGNTIYF. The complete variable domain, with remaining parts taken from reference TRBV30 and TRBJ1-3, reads SQTIHQWPATLVQPVGSPLSLECTVEGTSNPNLYWYRQAAGRGLQLLFYSVGIGQISSEVPQNLSASRPQDRQFILSSKKLLLSDSGFYLCAYGQGARGNTIYFGEGSWLTVV.

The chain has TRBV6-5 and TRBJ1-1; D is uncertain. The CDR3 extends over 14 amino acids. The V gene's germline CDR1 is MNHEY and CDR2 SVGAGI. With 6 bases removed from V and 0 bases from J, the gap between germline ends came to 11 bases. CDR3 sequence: CASSWAILNTEAFF. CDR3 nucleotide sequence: TGTGCCAGCAGCTGGGCCATATTGAACACTGAAGCTTTCTTT.

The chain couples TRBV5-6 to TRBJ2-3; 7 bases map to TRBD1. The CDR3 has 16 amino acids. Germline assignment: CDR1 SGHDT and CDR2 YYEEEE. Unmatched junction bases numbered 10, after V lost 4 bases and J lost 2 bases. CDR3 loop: CASSRSYRGPTDTQYF. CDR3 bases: TGTGCCAGCAGCCGGTCTTACAGGGGCCCCACAGATACGCAGTATTTT.

The CDR3 spells CASSPGLAGDEQYF. The CDR3 nucleotides are TGTGCCAGCAGCCCAGGACTAGCGGGGGACGAGCAGTACTTC. The chain uses TRBV5-4 and TRBJ2-7; 13 bases match TRBD2. Unmatched junction bases numbered 3, after V lost 4 bases and J lost 5 bases. This CDR3 has 14 residues. CDR1 SGHNT and CDR2 YYREEE come from the germline V gene (reference sequence).

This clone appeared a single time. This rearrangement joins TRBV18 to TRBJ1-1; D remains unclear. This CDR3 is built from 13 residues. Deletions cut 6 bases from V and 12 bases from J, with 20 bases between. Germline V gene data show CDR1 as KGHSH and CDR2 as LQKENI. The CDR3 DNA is TGTGCCAGCTCTTCCGGGGTATCTGACTGGCCTTTCTTT. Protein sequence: CASSSGVSDWPFF.

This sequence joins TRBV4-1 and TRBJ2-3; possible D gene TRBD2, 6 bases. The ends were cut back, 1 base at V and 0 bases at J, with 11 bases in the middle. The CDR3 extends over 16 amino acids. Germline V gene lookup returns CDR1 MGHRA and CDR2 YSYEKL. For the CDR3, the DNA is TGCGCCAGCAGCCAAGTTTACGGGGGAAGCACAGATACGCAGTATTTT. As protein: CASSQVYGGSTDTQYF.

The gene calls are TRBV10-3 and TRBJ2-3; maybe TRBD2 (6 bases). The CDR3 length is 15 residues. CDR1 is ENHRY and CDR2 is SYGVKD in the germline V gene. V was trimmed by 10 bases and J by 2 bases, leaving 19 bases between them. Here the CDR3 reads CATQILAETTDTQYF. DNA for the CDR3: TGTGCCACCCAGATCTTAGCGGAGACCACAGATACGCAGTATTTT.

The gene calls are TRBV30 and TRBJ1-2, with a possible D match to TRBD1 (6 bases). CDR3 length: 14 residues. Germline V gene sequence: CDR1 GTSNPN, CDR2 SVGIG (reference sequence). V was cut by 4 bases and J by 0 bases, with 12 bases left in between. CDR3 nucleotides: TGTGCCTGGACGAGGGACACAGCTAACTATGGCTACACCTTC. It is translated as CAWTRDTANYGYTF.

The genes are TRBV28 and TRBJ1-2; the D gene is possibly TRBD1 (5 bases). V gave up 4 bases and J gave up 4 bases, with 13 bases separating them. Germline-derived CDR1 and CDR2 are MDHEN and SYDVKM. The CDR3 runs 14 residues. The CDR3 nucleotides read TGTGCCAGCAGTTACGGGGCGGGAGGCTATGGCTACACCTTC. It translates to CASSYGAGGYGYTF.

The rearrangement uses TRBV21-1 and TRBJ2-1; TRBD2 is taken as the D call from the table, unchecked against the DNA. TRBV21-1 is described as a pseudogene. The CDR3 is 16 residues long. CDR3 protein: CASPYGGRALYNEQFF. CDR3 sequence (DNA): TGTGCCAGCCCCTACGGGGGGAGGGCCCTCTACAATGAGCAGTTCTTC.

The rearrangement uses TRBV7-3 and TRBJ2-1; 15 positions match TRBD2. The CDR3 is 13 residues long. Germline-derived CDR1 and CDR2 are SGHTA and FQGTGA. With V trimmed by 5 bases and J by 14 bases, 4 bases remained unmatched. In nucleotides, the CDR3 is TGTGCCAGCAGCCACGGACTAGCGGGAGGGAAGTTCTTC. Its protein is CASSHGLAGGKFF.

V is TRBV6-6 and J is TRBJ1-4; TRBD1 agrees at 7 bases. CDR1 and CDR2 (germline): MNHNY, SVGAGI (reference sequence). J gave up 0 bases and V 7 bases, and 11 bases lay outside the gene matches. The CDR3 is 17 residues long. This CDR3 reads CASNRQGLRPTNEKLFF. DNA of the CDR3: TGTGCCAGCAATCGACAGGGCCTCCGACCAACTAATGAAAAACTGTTTTTT.

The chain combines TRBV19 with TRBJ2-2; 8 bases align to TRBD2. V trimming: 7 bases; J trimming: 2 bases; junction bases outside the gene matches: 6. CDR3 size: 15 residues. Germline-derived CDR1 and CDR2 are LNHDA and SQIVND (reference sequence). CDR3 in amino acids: CASTTAGVNTGELFF. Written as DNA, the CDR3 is TGTGCCAGTACCACAGCGGGGGTAAACACCGGGGAGCTGTTTTTT.

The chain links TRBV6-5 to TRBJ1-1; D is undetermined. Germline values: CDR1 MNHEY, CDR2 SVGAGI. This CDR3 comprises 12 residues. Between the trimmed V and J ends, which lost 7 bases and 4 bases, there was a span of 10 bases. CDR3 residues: CASNGVLTEAFF. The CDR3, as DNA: TGTGCCAGCAACGGGGTTCTCACTGAAGCTTTCTTT.

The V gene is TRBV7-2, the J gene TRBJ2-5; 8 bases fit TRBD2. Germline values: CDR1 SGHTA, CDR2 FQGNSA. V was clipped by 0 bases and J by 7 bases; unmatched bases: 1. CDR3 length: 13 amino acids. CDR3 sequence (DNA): TGTGCCAGCAGCTTAGCCGGGGGGGGGACCCAGTACTTC. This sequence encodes CASSLAGGGTQYF.